The present T cell receptor beta chain was sequenced within a study of cytomegalovirus exposure and HLA in healthy donors. Study-wide findings and caveats: Some public TCRs appeared in many individuals, while most sequences were rare.

On this clone: What it binds is not known.

Both 60 Vbeta primers and 13 Jbeta primers went into the PCR. Here immunoSEQ multiplex PCR was the method, and the copy in TCRdb shows in-frame clones only, minus some. The sample has around 150,000 clones; roughly three fifths are singletons. In germline, CDR1 is GTSNPN, CDR2 SVGIG (reference sequence). V was trimmed by 0 bases and J by 9 bases, leaving 11 bases between them. This CDR3 contains 12 residues. The origin of this receptor is a woman in her forties in good health and CMV-seronegative. The V gene is TRBV30, the J gene TRBJ1-2; unclear D gene. The source material was PBMCs. The chain's CDR3 is CAWSVRTPRYTF. The CDR3 bases are TGTGCCTGGAGTGTACGAACTCCCCGCTACACCTTC.